This TCR beta chain is drawn from a study of Ad26.COV2.S vaccination and SARS-CoV-2 variants. About the research overall: Donor joined the COV1001 Ad26.COV2.S trial arm. Once or twice, 56 days apart, Ad26.COV2.S was delivered intramuscularly. Overall study findings and caveats: The analyses of TCR breadth and depth may have understated the size of total T cell responses.

Only in-frame clones appear in the TCRdb table, and some are missing; sequencing was by immunoSEQ multiplex PCR. Among about 370,000 clones listed, approximately 89% were seen once. Note on this clone: Its antigen is as yet unknown.

Treatment defined: approximately 18 received Ad26.COV2.S at low or high dose, single or two shots; 5 received placebo; per-sample allocation not given. Specimens were obtained on day 63 following the first vaccine or placebo injection. The receptor was derived from a person between 18 and 60 years old who received the Ad26.COV2.S COVID-19 vaccine or a placebo. This sample comprised peripheral blood, obtained in a trial of Ad26.COV2.S vaccine versus placebo.

This CDR3 reads CASSILQGMNTEAFF. CDR3 nucleotides: TGTGCCAGCAGTATACTACAGGGGATGAACACTGAAGCTTTCTTT. The V call is TRBV28, the J call TRBJ1-1, with 7 nucleotides matching TRBD1. Germline loops: CDR1 MDHEN, CDR2 SYDVKM. V shed 5 bases, J shed 0 bases, and the junction held 6 bases outside the gene matches. The CDR3 runs to 15 residues.